This T cell receptor (beta chain) was captured by sequencing in a study of regulatory T cells in long-lasting Graves disease. With iRepertoire HTBI primers and Arm-PCR of CDR3 regions, TCR beta libraries were built. In the original analysis: Identification across samples found more than 55 TRBV and 15 or so TRBJ segments. TCRdb ran MiXCR on the multiplex PCR reads and lists one entry per CDR3 protein. The V and J calls reflect TCRdb's pipeline rather than the authors' work. Of roughly 560,000 distinct CDR3 sequences in the sample, more than 15% were seen once. Germline V gene sequence: CDR1 MNHGY, CDR2 SVAAGI. V dropped 3 bases and J dropped 2; count of bases not matched to a gene: 14. This CDR3 has 18 amino acids. This sample's time point: newly diagnosed GD, antithyroid drugs for less than 3 months. RNA extracted from PBMCs served as the sequencing template. This sample was also put to use in a study of T cells in Graves' hyperthyroidism and ophthalmopathy. As that study records: The study excluded patients with uncontrolled infection, other autoimmune disease, pregnancy or lactation.

This specimen consisted of peripheral blood mononuclear cells (PBMCs), obtained at new diagnosis, from a patient treated with antithyroid drugs. The sequence was obtained from a middle-aged woman with Graves disease. The rearrangement joins TRBV6-9 to TRBJ2-7, with TRBD2 matching over 9 bases. Here the CDR3 reads CASSYPNRAGGGAYEQYF. CDR3 nucleotide sequence: TGTGCCAGCAGTTACCCAAACCGCGCGGGAGGGGGGGCCTACGAGCAGTACTTC.